This TCR beta chain was recorded in a study of cytomegalovirus exposure and HLA in healthy donors. The study's findings and limits: In vitro confirmation showed three CMV-associated chains to be CMV antigen specific.

Of note for this clone: Its target is unknown.

CDR3 length: 14 residues. The germline V gene has CDR1 SGDLS and CDR2 YYNGEE. V shed 4 bases and J 3 bases; nucleotides not matched to a gene: 3. Libraries were prepared by immunoSEQ multiplex PCR; TCRdb keeps only in-frame clonotypes and omits some of them. Here the sample spans some 320,000 clones, about 90% being singletons. Material for sequencing was PBMCs. The rearrangement joins TRBV9 to TRBJ2-3, with 9 bases matching TRBD2. This receptor was obtained from a woman younger than 45 in good health and CMV-seropositive. The CDR3 sequence: CASSPGLATDTQYF. The CDR3, as DNA: TGTGCCAGCAGCCCTGGACTAGCGACAGATACGCAGTATTTT.